Listed below are T cell receptor beta chains from one sample, sequenced in a study of T cells after yellow fever vaccination. TCRdb called the 5' RACE reads again in MiXCR, with one record for every CDR3 protein. This sample carries approximately 510,000 distinct CDR3 sequences, 20% to 25% of them seen once, and the ten largest clones take about a sixth. This specimen was PBMCs, taken around 3 weeks after the first yellow fever vaccination. The receptors originated from a young man who received the YFV17D yellow fever vaccine. Both conserved end residues are part of each CDR3. Each record gives: J gene, V gene, CDR3 protein.

>TRBJ2-1|TRBV11-1
CASSQKRTRDRTYNEQFF
>TRBJ1-1|TRBV19
CASSIGPANTEAFF
>TRBJ1-2|TRBV29-1
CSVSHTVNYGYTF
>TRBJ2-5|TRBV7-2
CASSITAGGQETQYF
>TRBJ2-2|TRBV27
CASSHSGVGTGELFF
>TRBJ2-2|TRBV4-1
CASSQVGGTAVGELFF
>TRBJ1-5|TRBV4-1
CASSLSKDQPQHF
>TRBJ1-3|TRBV4-2
CASSQEDRGAGNTIYF
>TRBJ2-5|TRBV12-3/TRBV12-4
CASSFEGGGETQYF
>TRBJ2-1|TRBV5-1
CASSGGQPGDEQFF
>TRBJ1-2|TRBV28
CASLPGANYGYTF
>TRBJ2-4|TRBV27
CASSFVGRAAIQYF
>TRBJ1-1|TRBV6-2/TRBV6-3
CASTQVGFGTEAFF
>TRBJ2-1|TRBV11-2
CASSLESGLKRNEQFF
>TRBJ2-6|TRBV28
CASSYRGRGANVLTF
>TRBJ1-2|TRBV6-1
CASKPGEVLYGYTF
>TRBJ2-1|TRBV18
CASSPEGGRDNEQFF
>TRBJ1-2|TRBV6-2/TRBV6-3
CASRIRETYGYTF
>TRBJ2-3|TRBV4-3
CASSQRIYGGSGTDTQYF
>TRBJ2-1|TRBV20-1
CSARDGIGGEQFF
>TRBJ2-2|TRBV27
CASSLFPPGTANTGELFF
>TRBJ2-6|TRBV9
CASSDGASGANVLTF
>TRBJ2-5|TRBV5-6
CASSFGSGFQETQYF
>TRBJ2-1|TRBV4-3
CASSQEGQTGNEQFF
>TRBJ2-3|TRBV27
CASSPSRDTDTQYF
>TRBJ1-5|TRBV6-5
CASSYRGGNQPQHF
>TRBJ2-5|TRBV20-1
CSAILAGNQETQYF
>TRBJ1-4|TRBV20-1
CSARVGPSNEKLFF
>TRBJ1-6|TRBV9
CASSVGGGYNSPLHF
>TRBJ2-2|TRBV9
CASSVNLKTSGGALTGELFF
>TRBJ2-3|TRBV12-3/TRBV12-4
CASSLARASTDTQYF
>TRBJ1-1|TRBV7-9
CASSLPQGQGTEAFF
>TRBJ2-3|TRBV12-5
CASGTGTTRTDTQYF
>TRBJ2-3|TRBV9
CASSATGGVTDTQYF
>TRBJ1-1|TRBV5-5
CASSITGNTEAFF
>TRBJ2-1|TRBV29-1
CSVSGTSSRYNEQFF
>TRBJ1-6|TRBV6-2/TRBV6-3
CASSFDRDVGNSPLHF
>TRBJ2-3|TRBV4-3
CASSQDLLGHLTDTQYF
>TRBJ2-7|TRBV4-2
CASSQINLRQGMEQYF
>TRBJ1-6|TRBV6-1
CASRQGFSSPLHF
>TRBJ2-3|TRBV7-2
CASRLLAGSPDTQYF
>TRBJ2-1|TRBV6-2/TRBV6-3
CASSRGANPYNEQFF
>TRBJ1-5|TRBV15
CATSRAGTGVSQPQHF
>TRBJ1-4|TRBV11-2
CASSWRRATNEKLFF
>TRBJ2-1|TRBV5-1
CASSEDGGSYNEQFF
>TRBJ2-5|TRBV12-3/TRBV12-4
CASSLRFSASGETQYF
>TRBJ2-3|TRBV29-1
CSGDRGGSDTQYF